This T cell receptor (beta chain) was identified in a study of human T cells and chemical hapten exposure (dated by TCRdb to the early 2020s). General notes on the study: Libraries were combined into a pool for sequencing, and differences in TCR yield between samples came mainly from small differences in library volumes within the pool. Peripheral blood TCR repertoire changes were tracked in vivo in alopecia patients during primary and secondary sensitization to the hapten diphenylcyclopropenone (DPC). From each blood RNA sample, both TCR alpha and TCR beta chains were sequenced.

The library was generated by RACE. These reads were obtained on a NextSeq 500. During library preparation, unique molecular identifiers were attached to individual cDNA molecules so that TCRs could be counted in a quantitative, reproducible way. The paper's processing steps were these. A median of about 87,000 TCRs per sample was observed, with a range of about 23,224 to 750,000. V, J and CDR3 annotation of the TCR reads was carried out using the Decombinator software suite. For the PS versus PT1 abundance plots, all samples were subsampled to the same number of TCRs (28,000). TCRs were defined as expanded if absent before sensitization and observed at least eight times at the 2-week time point. TCRdb trimmed the raw reads at Q25, called clones with MiXCR and kept productive beta chains. Rows are unified per CDR3 protein, each entry keeping the most common DNA and genes. TCRdb's processing, not the authors' own work, is the source of the V and J calls. The sample table contains about 46,000 distinct CDR3 sequences; only one count was recorded for 4.3% of them. The ten largest clones represent around 1.6% of the sample.

Reading from cysteine to phenylalanine, the CDR3 counts 15 amino acids. Only the CDR3 DNA stays, 45 bases, in frame from base 1. Based on the germline V gene, the CDR1 and CDR2 sequences are KGHSH and LQKENI. The germline ends are 14 bases apart after V is trimmed by 3 bases and J by 5 bases. Explained via the paper, the time point label denotes: healthy volunteer bleed at 2 weeks. Total RNA was isolated from unfractionated whole blood collected in Tempus Blood RNA tubes. Five healthy volunteers served as TCR sequencing controls and were bled at day 0, 2 weeks and 6 weeks. This clonotype was seen at least ten times. Its antigen remains unidentified. Qualities for individual bases were not recorded, and no much larger clone is one base off. Results the study describes overall, beyond this receptor: DPC sensitization did not change how many TCRs were above 1 in 1000 frequency, and no evidence was found of alterations in global repertoire structure. Repeated subsampling changed both the strength of the expansion versus patch-test correlation and the threshold at which the correlation became significant.

Recombination connected TRBV18 to TRBJ1-5; TRBD1 is a possible D gene, resting on 6 matching bases. This receptor was taken from a female donor in good health. Some clones in this sample may be carry-over from other donors' samples. The sequenced sample consisted of whole blood. The CDR3 loop reads CASSPSAGGDQPQHF. The DNA sequence follows: TGTGCCAGCTCACCCTCGGCTGGGGGCGATCAGCCCCAGCATTTT.